The source of this T cell receptor (beta chain) is a study of blood T cell repertoires in COVID-19 (TCRdb year 2020). With regard to the full study: Collaborator samples came from the United States, Italy and Spain and covered acute and convalescent phases of COVID-19. The prospective study material was composed of cDNA or gDNA derived from T cells, B-cell-depleted T cells, or PBMCs. Subjects who had been exposed to COVID-19, were actively infected with it, or had recovered from it provided the deeply sampled blood TCRbeta repertoires that made up the dataset. A freely available public database, intended as a resource for researchers studying the immune response to SARS-CoV-2, is where the repertoires were released. The samples were drawn from the first 160 participants of the ongoing ImmuneRACE study and from some 1,300 subjects provided by 6 global collaborators. The sample metadata nearly always contained a de-identified subject ID, COVID-19 status, age in years and sex. Where HLA class I and class II types were available, the types were taken from metadata supplied by the sample provider, not from assay-based typing. Summary of the overall study and its limitations: How much clinical and demographic metadata was included differed by source and by participant, and the metadata was provided uncurated.

Each collaborating institution followed its own protocols to collect whole blood in K2EDTA tubes. For TCRbeta analysis, collaborator samples were shipped as frozen whole blood, as isolated PBMCs, or as DNA extracted from either sample type. TCRbeta CDR3 regions were amplified from genomic DNA by means of the immunoSEQ Assay, a bias-controlled multiplex PCR. Per the source publication's procedure: Within the assay, amplification of reference gene primers was used to estimate how many nucleated cells each sample contained. Sequence reads were collapsed and filtered to measure the absolute abundance of every unique TCRbeta CDR3 rearrangement. For each sample, productive Simpson clonality was calculated as the square root of Simpson's diversity index across productive rearrangements. Not all clones reach the TCRdb copy of this immuneACCESS table, which keeps in-frame sequences only. Checked studies attribute under half of the gap to unresolved V genes and leave the rest unexplained. From that table come the V and J calls and clone size; the DNA was used to work out D and trimming. For this sample there are around 110,000 clones; approximately 82% appear just once. The top ten hold 7.5% of the sample.

Comment on this clone: The clone's antigen remains unknown. A read error may account for a junction end that differs from germline.

Including cysteine and phenylalanine, the CDR3 has 12 amino acids. The retained sequence is limited to the CDR3, 36 bases, with the frame set at the first base. Looking up the germline V gene yields CDR1 MDHEN and CDR2 SYDVKM. Recombination linked TRBV28 to TRBJ2-7; 14 bases in the middle match TRBD2. This receptor was taken from a man between 65 and 80 years old with active or convalescent COVID-19. Material for sequencing was peripheral blood. Read as DNA, the sequence is TGCGCCACGGGACTAGCGGGAGTCGAGCAGTACTTC. Protein translation: CATGLAGVEQYF.